Below, 29 T cell receptor beta chains from the same sample are listed, as sequenced in a study of control samples from healthy donors and cancer patients. Assay: immunoSEQ multiplex PCR; the TCRdb copy retains only in-frame clones and omits some. This sample has around 130,000 clones, with less than 95% found just once. Sequenced: blood. The receptors were gathered from a man between 25 and 39 years old in good health.

CDR3: CASRPQGGGNTIYF. In nucleotides, the CDR3 is TGTGCCAGCAGACCCCAGGGCGGTGGAAACACCATATATTTT. The V call is TRBV6-5, the J call TRBJ1-3; tentatively, D is TRBD1 (5 bases). This CDR3 region has 14 residues. With 6 bases removed from V and 3 bases from J, the gap between germline ends came to 12 bases. Germline lookup yields CDR1 MNHEY and CDR2 SVGAGI.

The chain is built from TRBV11-2 and TRBJ1-1; no clear D. CDR1 and CDR2 (germline): SGHAT, FQNNGV. This CDR3 comprises 13 residues. Trimming cost V 4 bases and J 1 base, with 7 bases left between them. CDR3 in DNA: TGTGCCAGCAGCTCAGACGGGAACACTGAAGCTTTCTTT. Translated: CASSSDGNTEAFF.

The chain carries TRBV11-2 and TRBJ2-7; D gene uncertain. Trimming left V 5 bases short and J 0 bases short, with 14 bases between. Germline CDR1 and CDR2: SGHAT and FQNNGV. The CDR3 spans 15 residues. CDR3 residues: CASSPPHGSSYEQYF. CDR3 in DNA: TGTGCCAGCAGCCCTCCGCATGGTAGCTCCTACGAGCAGTACTTC. The full variable domain, with the rest looked up from reference TRBV11-2 and TRBJ2-7, is EAGVAQSPRYKIIEKRQSVAFWCNPISGHATLYWYQQILGQGPKLLIQFQNNGVVDDSQLPKDRFSAERLKGVDSTLKIQPAKLEDSAVYLCASSPPHGSSYEQYFGPGTRLTVT.

CDR3 in DNA: TGTGCCAGCAGTGAAGCCGGGGGCTCGAGCTATGGCTACACCTTC. Translation gives CASSEAGGSSYGYTF. The V and J genes are TRBV6-1 and TRBJ1-2, with D maybe TRBD1 (6 bases). CDR3 length equals 15 residues. V was clipped by 0 bases and J by 4 bases, with 12 bases between them. Germline V gene sequence: CDR1 MNHNS, CDR2 SASEGT.

This chain uses TRBV6-5 with TRBJ1-5, with TRBD1 as a possible D gene (6 bases). Trimming took 0 bases from V and 3 from J, leaving 9 bases between them. Germline loops: CDR1 MNHEY, CDR2 SVGAGI. The CDR3 is made up of 15 amino acids. The chain's CDR3 is CASSYSDSPNQPQHF. The CDR3 DNA is TGTGCCAGCAGTTACTCGGACAGTCCCAATCAGCCCCAGCATTTT.

The rearrangement uses TRBV7-9 and TRBJ1-1, with 8 nucleotides matching TRBD1. Germline values: CDR1 SEHNR, CDR2 FQNEAQ (reference sequence). Unmatched junction bases numbered 13, after V lost 5 bases and J lost 11 bases. This CDR3 contains 14 residues. In DNA form, the CDR3 reads TGTGCCAGCAGCACCCGGACAGGGTCGGATCGTGCTTTCTTT. As protein: CASSTRTGSDRAFF.

The chain combines TRBV12-3 or TRBV12-4 with TRBJ2-5, with D tentatively TRBD1 or TRBD2 (5 bases each). There are 13 residues in the CDR3. V lost 8 bases, J lost 5 bases, and 15 bases lay in between. The CDR3 protein is CASGDGARETQYF. The DNA for the CDR3 is TGTGCCAGCGGCGACGGGGCGCGGGAGACCCAGTACTTC.

V usage is TRBV2 and J usage is TRBJ1-4; no clear D gene. The length of the CDR3 is 13 residues. Germline loops: CDR1 SNHLY, CDR2 FYNNEI. The V end lost 7 bases, the J end lost 8 bases, and 14 bases lay between the germline ends. The CDR3: CASTPDSPEKLFF. Written as DNA, the CDR3 is TGTGCCAGCACGCCGGACTCGCCCGAAAAACTGTTTTTT. Looking up the rest from reference TRBV2 and TRBJ1-4 gives the full variable domain: EPEVTQTPSHQVTQMGQEVILRCVPISNHLYFYWYRQILGQKVEFLVSFYNNEISEKSEIFDDQFSVERPDGSNFTLKIRSTKLEDSAMYFCASTPDSPEKLFFGSGTQLSVL.

This chain joins TRBV3-1 (or the pseudogene TRBV3-2) and TRBJ1-2; TRBD1 matches at 9 bases. In germline, CDR1 is LGHDT, CDR2 YNNKEL (reference sequence). With 4 bases clipped from V and 4 bases from J, the junction kept 10 bases outside the gene matches. This CDR3 comprises 16 residues. The CDR3 loop is CASSPGTGTPIYGYTF. The CDR3 DNA reads TGTGCCAGCAGCCCGGGGACAGGGACGCCTATCTATGGCTACACCTTC.

The gene calls are TRBV3-1 (or the pseudogene TRBV3-2) and TRBJ1-1; 8 nucleotides align to TRBD1. Germline values: CDR1 LGHDT, CDR2 YNNKEL (reference sequence). With V trimmed by 3 bases and J by 7 bases, 10 bases remained unmatched. The CDR3 runs 15 residues. The CDR3 nucleotides are TGTGCCAGCAGCCAGATCGGGGACAGGTCTCTTGAAGCTTTCTTT. Its protein is CASSQIGDRSLEAFF.

The chain joins TRBV4-1 to TRBJ1-2, with D uncertain. Germline CDR1 and CDR2: MGHRA and YSYEKL. V was cut by 1 base and J by 6 bases, with 12 bases left in between. This CDR3 is built from 14 residues. The DNA of the CDR3 is TGCGCCAGCAGCCAAGGACGGAATTCTGATGGCTACACCTTC. Amino acids: CASSQGRNSDGYTF.

V and J are TRBV15 and TRBJ1-6; TRBD1 matches at 9 bases. V trimming: 0 bases; J trimming: 14 bases; junction bases outside the gene matches: 11. This CDR3 has 16 amino acids. Germline assignment: CDR1 LNHNV and CDR2 YYDKDF (reference sequence). The chain's CDR3 is CATSRDFRDRAFALHF. The CDR3 bases are TGTGCCACCAGCAGAGATTTTCGGGACAGGGCCTTCGCCCTCCACTTT.

This clone appeared a few times. The chain recombines TRBV4-1 with TRBJ2-7; unclear D gene. The CDR3 is made up of 13 amino acids. The V gene lost 4 bases and the J gene lost 5 bases, with 12 bases spanning the gap. Germline CDR1 is MGHRA and CDR2 is YSYEKL. The CDR3 DNA follows: TGCGCCAGCAGCCCGTACGACGGCGACGAGCAGTACTTC. Protein: CASSPYDGDEQYF.

This rearrangement joins TRBV9 to TRBJ2-7, with TRBD1 as a possible D gene (5 bases). The germline V gene encodes CDR1 SGDLS and CDR2 YYNGEE. This CDR3 comprises 13 residues. V lost 4 bases, J lost 2 bases, and 10 bases lay in between. This CDR3 reads CASSPRQTYEQYF. For the CDR3, the DNA is TGTGCCAGCAGCCCTAGACAGACCTACGAGCAGTACTTC.

This clone was detected only once. The chain employs TRBV4-2 and TRBJ1-4, with 7 bases fitting TRBD1. Germline CDR1 LGHNA, CDR2 YNFKEQ. This CDR3 spans 15 amino acids. V trimming: 0 bases; J trimming: 7 bases; junction bases outside the gene matches: 5. Here the CDR3 reads CASSQDRGLGEKLFF. The CDR3 DNA reads as TGTGCCAGCAGCCAAGACAGGGGGTTAGGTGAAAAACTGTTTTTT.

The chain couples TRBV18 to TRBJ1-2; 7 bases map to TRBD1. Germline V gene sequence: CDR1 KGHSH, CDR2 LQKENI. The CDR3 has 14 residues. J was trimmed by 7 bases and V by 6 bases; bases with no gene match: 11. The CDR3 is CASSPDGGGGGYTF. The CDR3 nucleotides are TGTGCCAGCTCCCCAGACGGAGGGGGCGGTGGCTACACCTTC. Complete variable domain (other parts from reference TRBV18 and TRBJ1-2): NAGVMQNPRHLVRRRGQEARLRCSPMKGHSHVYWYRQLPEEGLKFMVYLQKENIIDESGMPKERFSAEFPKEGPSILRIQQVVRGDSAAYFCASSPDGGGGGYTFGSGTRLTVV.

This clone was detected only once. V and J are TRBV5-4 and TRBJ2-5; D may match TRBD1 or TRBD2 (6 bases each). CDR3 length: 15 residues. In germline, CDR1 is SGHNT, CDR2 YYREEE (reference sequence). The germline V and J ends were trimmed by 0 bases and 5 bases, with 14 bases remaining between them. The CDR3: CASSLALPGAETQYF. In DNA, the CDR3 is TGTGCCAGCAGCTTGGCACTTCCGGGGGCTGAGACCCAGTACTTC.

The V and J genes are TRBV6-2 or TRBV6-3 and TRBJ2-2; D is perhaps TRBD2 (6 bases). CDR1 is MNHEY and CDR2 is SVGEGT in the germline V gene. The CDR3 is 17 amino acids. With 3 bases removed from V and 3 bases from J, the gap between germline ends came to 17 bases. CDR3 region: CASSYSGGVIYTGELFF. The CDR3 DNA follows: TGTGCCAGCAGTTATTCCGGAGGGGTCATCTACACCGGGGAGCTGTTTTTT.

The chain links TRBV11-2 to TRBJ2-2, with 12 bases matching TRBD2. V shed 5 bases, J shed 3 bases, and the junction held 13 bases outside the gene matches. The CDR3 extends over 19 amino acids. Germline CDR1 SGHAT, CDR2 FQNNGV. DNA for the CDR3: TGTGCCAGCAGCCCAACGACTAGCGGGGGACCACTCTACACCGGGGAGCTGTTTTTT. The encoded protein is CASSPTTSGGPLYTGELFF.

J is TRBJ2-2 and V is TRBV7-9, with 7 bases lining up with TRBD2. Germline CDR1 is SEHNR and CDR2 is FQNEAQ (reference sequence). V trimming: 4 bases; J trimming: 4 bases; junction bases outside the gene matches: 15. The CDR3 covers 18 residues. The CDR3 nucleotides are TGTGCCAGCAGCTATAGGCGCAATCGGGGGGTACGCACCGGGGAGCTGTTTTTT. This gives the protein CASSYRRNRGVRTGELFF.

This chain joins TRBV29-1 and TRBJ2-1, with D perhaps being TRBD1 or TRBD2 (5 bases each). The CDR3 totals 12 residues. Trimming cost V 5 bases and J 6 bases, with 11 bases left between them. CDR1 is SQVTM and CDR2 is ANQGSEA in the germline V gene. This CDR3 is CSVLGTSNEQFF. The DNA of the CDR3 is TGCAGCGTTCTCGGGACCTCCAATGAGCAGTTCTTC.

The chain carries TRBV16 and TRBJ2-1; tentatively, D is TRBD1 or TRBD2 (5 bases each). V was pared by 1 base and J by 8 bases, with 9 bases between. This CDR3 region has 13 residues. Germline CDR1 is KGHSY and CDR2 is FQNENV. The CDR3 nucleotides read TGTGCCAGCAGCCAATGGGACGGATATGAGCAGTTCTTC. This encodes CASSQWDGYEQFF.

The chain combines TRBV4-1 with TRBJ2-1, with D possibly being TRBD1 (5 bases). This CDR3 region has 12 residues. V lost 5 bases, J lost 8 bases, and 10 bases lay in between. Germline-derived CDR1 and CDR2 are MGHRA and YSYEKL. The CDR3 reads CASSGAGDEQFF. The DNA for the CDR3 is TGCGCCAGCAGCGGGGCTGGGGATGAGCAGTTCTTC.

V is TRBV6-6 and J is TRBJ1-3; D uncertain. V lost 6 bases to trimming and J lost 0 bases, with 12 bases between them. The CDR3 loop spans 15 amino acids. Germline CDR1 is MNHNY and CDR2 is SVGAGI (reference sequence). DNA of the CDR3: TGTGCCAGCAGCACTCCGCGTAGCTCTGGAAACACCATATATTTT. It encodes CASSTPRSSGNTIYF.

The chain joins TRBV30 to TRBJ1-1; D might be TRBD1 (6 bases). CDR3 size: 16 residues. CDR1 and CDR2 (germline): GTSNPN, SVGIG (reference sequence). V gave up 0 bases and J gave up 4 bases, with 18 bases separating them. CDR3 nucleotides: TGTGCCTGGAGTGTACGGGTCCAGGGGATCCCCACTGAAGCTTTCTTT. Translated: CAWSVRVQGIPTEAFF.

This sequence joins TRBV19 and TRBJ1-5; the D is unclear. Deletions cut 7 bases from V and 1 base from J, with 8 bases between. The CDR3 loop spans 13 amino acids. Germline V gives CDR1 LNHDA, CDR2 SQIVND (reference sequence). CDR3 nucleotide sequence: TGTGCCAGTACGGCTACAAGCAATCAGCCCCAGCATTTT. Encoded protein: CASTATSNQPQHF.

This chain connects TRBV25-1 to TRBJ1-5; 9 bases are shared with TRBD1. The trim removed 4 bases at V and 6 bases at J, leaving 16 bases unmatched. The CDR3 totals 18 residues. Germline V gene data show CDR1 as MGHDK and CDR2 as SYGVNS. The CDR3 DNA follows: TGTGCCAGCAGTGCGTCTGCCCAGGAGGGACAGGGCGGTCAGCCCCAGCATTTT. Translation gives CASSASAQEGQGGQPQHF.

The chain couples TRBV29-1 to TRBJ1-1, with 8 bases matching TRBD1. The CDR3 sequence is 14 residues long. Trimming cost V 5 bases and J 1 base; bases outside gene matches: 6. Germline values: CDR1 SQVTM, CDR2 ANQGSEA. The CDR3 DNA is TGCAGCGTTATCAGGGGGCTTTCGAACACTGAAGCTTTCTTT. Protein sequence: CSVIRGLSNTEAFF.

V is TRBV10-2 and J is TRBJ1-1; tentatively, D is TRBD1 (6 bases). The CDR3 is 14 residues long. CDR1 and CDR2 from the germline V gene are WSHSY and SAAADI. The V end was cut by 3 bases, the J end by 5 bases, with 13 bases between. The CDR3 nucleotides are TGCGCCAGCAGTGACCAGGGGCGAGTGACTGAAGCTTTCTTT. Translated: CASSDQGRVTEAFF.